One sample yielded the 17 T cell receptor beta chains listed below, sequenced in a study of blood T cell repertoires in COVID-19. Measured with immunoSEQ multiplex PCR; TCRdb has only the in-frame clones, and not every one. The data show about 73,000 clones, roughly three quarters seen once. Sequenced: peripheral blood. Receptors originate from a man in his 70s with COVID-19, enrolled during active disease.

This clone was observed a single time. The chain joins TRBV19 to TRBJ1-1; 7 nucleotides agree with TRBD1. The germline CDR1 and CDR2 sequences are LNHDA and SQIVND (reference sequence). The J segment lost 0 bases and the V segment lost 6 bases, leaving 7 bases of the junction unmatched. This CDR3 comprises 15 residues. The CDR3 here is CASREDRRVNTEAFF. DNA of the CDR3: TGTGCCAGTAGGGAGGACAGGAGGGTGAACACTGAAGCTTTCTTT.

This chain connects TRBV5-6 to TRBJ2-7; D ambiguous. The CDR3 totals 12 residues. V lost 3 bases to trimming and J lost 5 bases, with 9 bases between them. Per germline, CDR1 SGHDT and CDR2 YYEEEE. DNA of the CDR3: TGTGCCAGCAGCTCCGGGTTCAACGAGCAGTACTTC. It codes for CASSSGFNEQYF. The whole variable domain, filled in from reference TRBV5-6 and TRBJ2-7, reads DAGVTQSPTHLIKTRGQQVTLRCSPKSGHDTVSWYQQALGQGPQFIFQYYEEEERQRGNFPDRFSGHQFPNYSSELNVNALLLGDSALYLCASSSGFNEQYFGPGTRLTVT.

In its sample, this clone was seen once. DNA of the CDR3: TGTGCCTGGAGTTCCCGGGGTACCCAGTATTTT. Its protein is CAWSSRGTQYF. The chain combines TRBV30 with TRBJ2-3, with D perhaps matching TRBD2 (5 bases). Trimming cost V 2 bases and J 12 bases, with 12 bases left between them. The CDR3 contains 11 residues. Germline V gene data show CDR1 as GTSNPN and CDR2 as SVGIG (reference sequence). Complete variable domain (other parts from reference TRBV30 and TRBJ2-3): SQTIHQWPATLVQPVGSPLSLECTVEGTSNPNLYWYRQAAGRGLQLLFYSVGIGQISSEVPQNLSASRPQDRQFILSSKKLLLSDSGFYLCAWSSRGTQYFGPGTRLTVL.

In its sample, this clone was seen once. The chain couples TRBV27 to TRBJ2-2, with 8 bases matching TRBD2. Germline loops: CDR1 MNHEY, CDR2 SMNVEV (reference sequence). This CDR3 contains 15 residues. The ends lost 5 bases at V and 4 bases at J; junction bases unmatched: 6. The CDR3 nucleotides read TGTGCCAGCAGTAGCGGGGGCGCGGGCACCGGGGAGCTGTTTTTT. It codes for CASSSGGAGTGELFF.

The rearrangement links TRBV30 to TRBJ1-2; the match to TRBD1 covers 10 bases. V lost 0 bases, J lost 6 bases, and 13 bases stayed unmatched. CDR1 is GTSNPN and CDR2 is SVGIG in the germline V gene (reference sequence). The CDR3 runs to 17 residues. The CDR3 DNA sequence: TGTGCCTGGAGTGTACTCTCGGGACAGGGGACGACGGATGGCTACACCTTC. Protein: CAWSVLSGQGTTDGYTF.

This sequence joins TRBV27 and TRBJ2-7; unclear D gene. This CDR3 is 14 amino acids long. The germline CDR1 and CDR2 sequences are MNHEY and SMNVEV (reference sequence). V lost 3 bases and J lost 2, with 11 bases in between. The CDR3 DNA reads TGTGCCAGCAGTTTGGTCGGTCGCACCTACGAGCAGTACTTC. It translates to CASSLVGRTYEQYF.

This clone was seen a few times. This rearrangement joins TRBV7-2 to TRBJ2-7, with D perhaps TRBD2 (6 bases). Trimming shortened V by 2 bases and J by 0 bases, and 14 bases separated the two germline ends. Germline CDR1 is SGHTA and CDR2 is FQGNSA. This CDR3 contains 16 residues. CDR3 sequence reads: CASSLSERVYSYEQYF. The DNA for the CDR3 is TGTGCCAGCAGCTTAAGCGAGCGGGTCTACTCCTACGAGCAGTACTTC.

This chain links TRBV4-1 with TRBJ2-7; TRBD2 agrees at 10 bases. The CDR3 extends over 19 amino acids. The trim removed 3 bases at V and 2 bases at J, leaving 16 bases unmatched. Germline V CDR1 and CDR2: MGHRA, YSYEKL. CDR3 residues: CASSHSSLRSGRAPYEQYF. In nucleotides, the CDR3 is TGCGCCAGCAGCCATTCATCCCTACGGAGCGGGAGGGCCCCCTACGAGCAGTACTTC.

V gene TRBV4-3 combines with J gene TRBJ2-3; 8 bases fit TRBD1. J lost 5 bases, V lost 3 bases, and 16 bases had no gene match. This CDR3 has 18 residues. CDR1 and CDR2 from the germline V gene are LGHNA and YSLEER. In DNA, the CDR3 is TGCGCCAGCAGCCAGCAGCCGTTACGACAGGGGATGGTAGATACGCAGTATTTT. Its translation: CASSQQPLRQGMVDTQYF.

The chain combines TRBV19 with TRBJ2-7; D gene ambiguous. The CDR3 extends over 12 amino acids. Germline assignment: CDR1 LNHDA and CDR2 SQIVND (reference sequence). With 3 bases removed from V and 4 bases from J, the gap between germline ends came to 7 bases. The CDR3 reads CASSMGLYEQYF. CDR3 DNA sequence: TGTGCCAGTAGTATGGGCCTATACGAGCAGTACTTC.

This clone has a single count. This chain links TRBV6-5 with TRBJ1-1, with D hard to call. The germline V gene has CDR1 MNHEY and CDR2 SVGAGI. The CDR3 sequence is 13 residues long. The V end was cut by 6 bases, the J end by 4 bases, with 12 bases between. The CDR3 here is CASSEEVATEAFF. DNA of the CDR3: TGTGCCAGCAGCGAGGAGGTGGCCACTGAAGCTTTCTTT.

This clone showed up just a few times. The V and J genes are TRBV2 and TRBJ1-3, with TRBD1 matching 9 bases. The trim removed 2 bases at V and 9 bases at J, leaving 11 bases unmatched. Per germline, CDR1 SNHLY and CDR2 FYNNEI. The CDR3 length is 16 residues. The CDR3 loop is CASSEQGQGLVGTIYF. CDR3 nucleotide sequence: TGTGCCAGCAGTGAACAGGGACAGGGCCTTGTCGGCACCATATATTTT.

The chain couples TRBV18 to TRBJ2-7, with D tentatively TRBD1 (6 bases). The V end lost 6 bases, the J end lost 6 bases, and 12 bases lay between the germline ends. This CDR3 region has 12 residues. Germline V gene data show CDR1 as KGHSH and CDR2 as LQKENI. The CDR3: CASSQQGSEQYF. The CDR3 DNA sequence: TGTGCCAGCTCCCAACAGGGAAGCGAGCAGTACTTC.

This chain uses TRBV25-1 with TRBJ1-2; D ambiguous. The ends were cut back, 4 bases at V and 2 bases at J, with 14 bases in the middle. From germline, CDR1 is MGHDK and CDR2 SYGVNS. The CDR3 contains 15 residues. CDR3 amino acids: CASSALGEGNYGYTF. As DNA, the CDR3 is TGTGCCAGCAGTGCTCTCGGGGAAGGGAACTATGGCTACACCTTC.

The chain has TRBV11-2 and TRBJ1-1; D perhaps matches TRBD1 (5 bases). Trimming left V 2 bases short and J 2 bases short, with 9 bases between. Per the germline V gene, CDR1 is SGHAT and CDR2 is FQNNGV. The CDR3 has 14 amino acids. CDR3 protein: CASSLKGTNTEAFF. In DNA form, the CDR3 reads TGTGCCAGCAGCTTAAAGGGGACTAACACTGAAGCTTTCTTT.

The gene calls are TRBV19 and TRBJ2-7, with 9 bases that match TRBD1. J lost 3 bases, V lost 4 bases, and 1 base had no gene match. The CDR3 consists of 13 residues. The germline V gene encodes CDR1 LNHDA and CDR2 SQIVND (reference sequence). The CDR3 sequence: CASSRTGVYEQYF. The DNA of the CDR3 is TGTGCCAGTAGTAGGACAGGGGTCTACGAGCAGTACTTC.

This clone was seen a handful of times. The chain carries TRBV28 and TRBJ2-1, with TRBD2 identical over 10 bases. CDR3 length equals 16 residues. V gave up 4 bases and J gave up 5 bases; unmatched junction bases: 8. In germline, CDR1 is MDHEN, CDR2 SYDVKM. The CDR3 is CASSSPSGSSHNEQFF. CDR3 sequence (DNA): TGTGCCAGCAGTTCCCCTAGCGGGAGTAGCCACAATGAGCAGTTCTTC. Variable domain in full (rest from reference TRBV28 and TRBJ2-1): DVKVTQSSRYLVKRTGEKVFLECVQDMDHENMFWYRQDPGLGLRLIYFSYDVKMKEKGDIPEGYSVSREKKERFSLILESASTNQTSMYLCASSSPSGSSHNEQFFGPGTRLTVL.